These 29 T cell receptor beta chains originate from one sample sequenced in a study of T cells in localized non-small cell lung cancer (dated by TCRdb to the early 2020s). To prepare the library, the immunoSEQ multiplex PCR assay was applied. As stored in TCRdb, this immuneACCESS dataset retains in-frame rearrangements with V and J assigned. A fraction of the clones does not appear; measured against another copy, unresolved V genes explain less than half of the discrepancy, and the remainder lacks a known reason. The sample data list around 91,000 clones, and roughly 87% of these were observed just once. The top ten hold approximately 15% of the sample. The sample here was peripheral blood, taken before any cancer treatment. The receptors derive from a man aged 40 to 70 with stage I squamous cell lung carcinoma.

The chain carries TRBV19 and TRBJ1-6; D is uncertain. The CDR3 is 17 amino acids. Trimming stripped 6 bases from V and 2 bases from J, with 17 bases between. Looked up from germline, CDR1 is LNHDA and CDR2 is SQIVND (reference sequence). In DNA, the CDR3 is TGTGCCAGTAGCCGTCGGCCGGCAGCCCCCTATAATTCACCCCTCCACTTT. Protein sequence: CASSRRPAAPYNSPLHF.

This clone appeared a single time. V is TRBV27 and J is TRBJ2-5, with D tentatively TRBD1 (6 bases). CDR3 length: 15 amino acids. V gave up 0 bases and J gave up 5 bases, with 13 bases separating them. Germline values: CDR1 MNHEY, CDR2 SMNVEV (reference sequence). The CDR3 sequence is CASSLSWGHGETQYF. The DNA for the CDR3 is TGTGCCAGCAGTTTATCGTGGGGGCACGGGGAGACCCAGTACTTC.

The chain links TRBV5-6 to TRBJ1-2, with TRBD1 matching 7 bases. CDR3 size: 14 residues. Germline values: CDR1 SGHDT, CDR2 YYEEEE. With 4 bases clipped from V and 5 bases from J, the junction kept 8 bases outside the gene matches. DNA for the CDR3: TGTGCCAGCAGCGCGATGACAGGGAGGTATGGCTACACCTTC. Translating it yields CASSAMTGRYGYTF.

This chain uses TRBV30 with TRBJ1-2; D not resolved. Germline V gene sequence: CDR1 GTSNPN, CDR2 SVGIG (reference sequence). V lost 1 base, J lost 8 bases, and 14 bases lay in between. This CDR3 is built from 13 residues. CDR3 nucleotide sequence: TGTGCCTGGAGTGGTCTGGCTACGGGGGGCTACACCTTC. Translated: CAWSGLATGGYTF.

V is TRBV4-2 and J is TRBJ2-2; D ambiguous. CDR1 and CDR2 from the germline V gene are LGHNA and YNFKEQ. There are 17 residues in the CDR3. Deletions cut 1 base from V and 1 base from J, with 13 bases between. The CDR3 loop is CASSQVGLSGNTGELFF. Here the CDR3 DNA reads TGTGCCAGCAGCCAAGTTGGGCTTTCCGGGAACACCGGGGAGCTGTTTTTT.

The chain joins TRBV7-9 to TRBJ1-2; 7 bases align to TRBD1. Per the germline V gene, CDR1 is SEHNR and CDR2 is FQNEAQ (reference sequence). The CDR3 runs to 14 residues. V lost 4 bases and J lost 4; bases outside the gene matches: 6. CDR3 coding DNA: TGTGCCAGCAGCTCCGACAGGGTCGCCTATGGCTACACCTTC. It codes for CASSSDRVAYGYTF.

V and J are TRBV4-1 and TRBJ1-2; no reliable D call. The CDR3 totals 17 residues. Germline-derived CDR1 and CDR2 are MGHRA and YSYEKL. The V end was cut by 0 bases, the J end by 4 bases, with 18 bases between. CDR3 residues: CASSQDMTQQAGYGYTF. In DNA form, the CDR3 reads TGCGCCAGCAGCCAAGATATGACTCAACAAGCAGGCTATGGCTACACCTTC.

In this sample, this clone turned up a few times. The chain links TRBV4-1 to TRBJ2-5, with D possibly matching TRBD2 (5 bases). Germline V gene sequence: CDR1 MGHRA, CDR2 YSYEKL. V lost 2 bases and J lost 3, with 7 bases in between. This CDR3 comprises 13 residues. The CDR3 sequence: CASSQWRKETQYF. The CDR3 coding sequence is TGCGCCAGCAGCCAATGGAGGAAAGAGACCCAGTACTTC.

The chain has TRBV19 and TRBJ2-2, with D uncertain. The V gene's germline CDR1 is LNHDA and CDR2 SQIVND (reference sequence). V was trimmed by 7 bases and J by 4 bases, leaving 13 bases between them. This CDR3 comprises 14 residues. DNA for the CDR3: TGTGCCAGTACCGGCCTCGTAGGCACCGGGGAGCTGTTTTTT. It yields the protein CASTGLVGTGELFF.

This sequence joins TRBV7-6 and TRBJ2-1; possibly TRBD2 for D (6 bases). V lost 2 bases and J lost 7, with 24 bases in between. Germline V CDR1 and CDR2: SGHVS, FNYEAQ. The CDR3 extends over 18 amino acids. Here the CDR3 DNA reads TGTGCCAGCAGCTTATTGGGGTCACTAGCATTGTCCCGAAATGAGCAGTTCTTC. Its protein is CASSLLGSLALSRNEQFF.

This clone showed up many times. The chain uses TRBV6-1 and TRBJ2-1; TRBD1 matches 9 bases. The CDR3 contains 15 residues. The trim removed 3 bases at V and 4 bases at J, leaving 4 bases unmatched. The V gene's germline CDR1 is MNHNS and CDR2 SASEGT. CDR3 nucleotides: TGTGCCAGCAGTGACTCCGGGACAGGGTACAATGAGCAGTTCTTC. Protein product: CASSDSGTGYNEQFF.

CDR3 sequence (DNA): TGCGCCAGCAGCTTGGTGGGGACAACTAATGAAAAACTGTTTTTT. Protein: CASSLVGTTNEKLFF. The chain uses TRBV5-1 and TRBJ1-4; D is ambiguous. The CDR3 is 15 residues long. Trimming cost V 0 bases and J 0 bases, with 6 bases left between them. Germline CDR1 reads SGHRS; CDR2 reads YFSETQ.

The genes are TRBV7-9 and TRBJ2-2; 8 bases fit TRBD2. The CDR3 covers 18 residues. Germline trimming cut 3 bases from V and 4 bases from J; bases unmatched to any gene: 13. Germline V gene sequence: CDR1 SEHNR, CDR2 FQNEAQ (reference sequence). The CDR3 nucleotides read TGTGCCAGCAGCTTTAGCGGGGACCCGTCTGCCCCCACCGGGGAGCTGTTTTTT. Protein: CASSFSGDPSAPTGELFF.

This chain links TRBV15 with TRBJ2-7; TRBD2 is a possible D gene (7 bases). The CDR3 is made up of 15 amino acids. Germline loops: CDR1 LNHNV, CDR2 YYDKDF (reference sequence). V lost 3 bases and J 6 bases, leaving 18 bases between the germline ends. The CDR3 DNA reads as TGTGCCACCAGCAGCGCGTGGGGGGGGGCGACCGAGCAGTACTTC. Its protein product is CATSSAWGGATEQYF.

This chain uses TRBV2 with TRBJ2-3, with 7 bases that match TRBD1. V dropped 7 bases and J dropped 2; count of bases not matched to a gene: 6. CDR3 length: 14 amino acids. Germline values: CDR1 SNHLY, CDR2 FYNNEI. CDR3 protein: CASKSQGITDTQYF. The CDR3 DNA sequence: TGTGCCAGCAAATCACAGGGGATCACAGATACGCAGTATTTT.

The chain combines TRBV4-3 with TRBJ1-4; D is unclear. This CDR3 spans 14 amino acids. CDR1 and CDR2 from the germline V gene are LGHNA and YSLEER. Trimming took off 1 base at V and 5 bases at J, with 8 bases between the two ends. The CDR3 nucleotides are TGCGCCAGCAGCCAAGGGGGAGTGAATGAAAAACTGTTTTTT. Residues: CASSQGGVNEKLFF.

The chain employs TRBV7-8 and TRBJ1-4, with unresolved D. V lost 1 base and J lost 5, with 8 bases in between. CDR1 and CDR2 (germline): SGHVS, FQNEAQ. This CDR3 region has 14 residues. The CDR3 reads CASSLGDRNEKLFF. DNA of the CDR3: TGTGCCAGCAGCTTAGGCGACCGGAATGAAAAACTGTTTTTT.

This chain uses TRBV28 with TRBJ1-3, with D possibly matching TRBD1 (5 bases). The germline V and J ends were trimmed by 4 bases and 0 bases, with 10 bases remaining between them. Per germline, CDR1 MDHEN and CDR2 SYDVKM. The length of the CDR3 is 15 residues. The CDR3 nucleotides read TGTGCCAGCAGTTGGGACGTCGACTCTGGAAACACCATATATTTT. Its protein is CASSWDVDSGNTIYF.

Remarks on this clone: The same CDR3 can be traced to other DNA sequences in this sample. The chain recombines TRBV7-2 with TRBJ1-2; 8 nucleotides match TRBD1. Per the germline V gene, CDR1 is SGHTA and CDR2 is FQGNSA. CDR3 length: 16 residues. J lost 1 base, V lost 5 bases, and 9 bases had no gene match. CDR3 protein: CASSLAQGDRNYGYTF. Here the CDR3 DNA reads TGTGCCAGCAGCCTCGCACAGGGGGATCGTAACTATGGCTACACCTTC.

The DNA of the CDR3 is TGCGCCAGCAGGGTGACGGAAGTCGGCTATGGCTACACCTTC. Translating it yields CASRVTEVGYGYTF. The chain links TRBV5-1 to TRBJ1-2; D gene ambiguous. Germline lookup yields CDR1 SGHRS and CDR2 YFSETQ. The V end lost 5 bases, the J end lost 4 bases, and 15 bases lay between the germline ends. The CDR3 totals 14 residues.

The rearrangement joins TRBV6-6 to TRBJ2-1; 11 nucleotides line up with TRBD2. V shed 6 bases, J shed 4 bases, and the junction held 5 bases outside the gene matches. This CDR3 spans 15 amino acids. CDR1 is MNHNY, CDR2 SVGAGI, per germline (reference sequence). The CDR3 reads CASRPSGGTYNEQFF. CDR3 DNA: TGTGCCAGCAGGCCTAGCGGGGGGACGTACAATGAGCAGTTCTTC.

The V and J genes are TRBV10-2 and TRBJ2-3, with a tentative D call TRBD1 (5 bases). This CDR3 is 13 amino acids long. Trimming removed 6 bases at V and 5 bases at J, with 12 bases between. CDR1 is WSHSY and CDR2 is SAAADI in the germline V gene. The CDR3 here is CASRTEKKDTQYF. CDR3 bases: TGCGCCAGCAGGACAGAGAAAAAAGATACGCAGTATTTT.

The CDR3 DNA sequence: TGTGCCAGCAGTTGGGGACGAAGCACAGATACGCAGTATTTT. It is translated as CASSWGRSTDTQYF. The V and J genes are TRBV28 and TRBJ2-3; D tentatively fits TRBD1 or TRBD2 (5 bases each). V was cut by 4 bases and J by 0 bases, with 8 bases left in between. CDR1 is MDHEN, CDR2 SYDVKM, per germline. The CDR3 spans 14 residues.

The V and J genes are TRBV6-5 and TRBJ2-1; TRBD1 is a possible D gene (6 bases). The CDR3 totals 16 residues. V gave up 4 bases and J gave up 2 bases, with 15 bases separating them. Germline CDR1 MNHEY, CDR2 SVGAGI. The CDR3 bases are TGTGCCAGCAGTTCCATTGCAGGGGCTACCTACAATGAGCAGTTCTTC. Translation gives CASSSIAGATYNEQFF.

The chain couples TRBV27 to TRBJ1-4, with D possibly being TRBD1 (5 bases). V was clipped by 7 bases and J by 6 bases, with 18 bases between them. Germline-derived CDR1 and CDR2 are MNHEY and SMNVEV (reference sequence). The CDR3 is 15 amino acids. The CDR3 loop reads CASTPKGTTDEKLFF. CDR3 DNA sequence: TGTGCCAGCACCCCGAAGGGGACGACGGATGAAAAACTGTTTTTT. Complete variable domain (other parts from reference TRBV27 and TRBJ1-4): EAQVTQNPRYLITVTGKKLTVTCSQNMNHEYMSWYRQDPGLGLRQIYYSMNVEVTDKGDVPEGYKVSRKEKRNFPLILESPSPNQTSLYFCASTPKGTTDEKLFFGSGTQLSVL.

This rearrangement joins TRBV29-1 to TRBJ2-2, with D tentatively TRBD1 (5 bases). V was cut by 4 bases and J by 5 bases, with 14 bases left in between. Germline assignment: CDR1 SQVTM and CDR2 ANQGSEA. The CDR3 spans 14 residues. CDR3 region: CSVVGARSTGELFF. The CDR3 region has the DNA TGCAGCGTTGTTGGGGCGCGGAGTACCGGGGAGCTGTTTTTT.

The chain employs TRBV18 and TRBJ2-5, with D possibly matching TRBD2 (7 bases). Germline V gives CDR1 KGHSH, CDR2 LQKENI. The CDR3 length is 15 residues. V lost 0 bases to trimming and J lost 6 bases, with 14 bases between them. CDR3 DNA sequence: TGTGCCAGCTCACCACCGGGGGGGGCGCGGCAGACCCAGTACTTC. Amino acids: CASSPPGGARQTQYF.

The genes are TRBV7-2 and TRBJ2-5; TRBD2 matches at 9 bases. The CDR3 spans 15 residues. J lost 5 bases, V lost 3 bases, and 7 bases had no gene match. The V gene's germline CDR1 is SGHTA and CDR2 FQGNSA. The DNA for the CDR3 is TGTGCCAGCAGCTTCCAGCGGGGGGTAGGGGAGACCCAGTACTTC. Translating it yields CASSFQRGVGETQYF.

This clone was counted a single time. CDR3 in amino acids: CASSLGVGSASPLHF. The DNA for the CDR3 is TGTGCCAGCAGTTTGGGCGTGGGCAGTGCGTCACCCCTCCACTTT. This chain connects TRBV27 to TRBJ1-6; D call uncertain. The germline CDR1 and CDR2 sequences are MNHEY and SMNVEV (reference sequence). This CDR3 contains 15 residues. Trimming cost V 3 bases and J 10 bases, with 16 bases left between them.